This T cell receptor (beta chain) was recorded in a study of OX40 agonist ivuxolimab in advanced cancers. Sequenced by immunoSEQ multiplex PCR; TCRdb stores in-frame clones only, minus some. Of about 100,000 clones detected, 70% to 85% appear once; the ten largest clones hold approximately 5.5%. Germline loops: CDR1 LNHDA, CDR2 SQIVND (reference sequence). This CDR3 contains 14 residues. J gave up 3 bases and V 9 bases, and 6 bases lay outside the gene matches. In this sample, this clone turned up once. This material consisted of CD4+ or CD8+ T cells sorted from blood, taken in a trial of the OX40 agonist ivuxolimab. The sequence came from an adult with an advanced solid tumor such as melanoma, head and neck, liver or kidney cancer. J is TRBJ2-1 and V is TRBV19, with TRBD1 matching 9 bases. CDR3 DNA sequence: TGTGCCAGGAGACAGGGGGAACACTACAATGAGCAGTTCTTC. Its translation: CARRQGEHYNEQFF.